These T cell receptor beta chains were read from a single sample in a study of control samples from healthy donors and cancer patients. TCRdb keeps only in-frame clones here, not all; method: immunoSEQ multiplex PCR. The sample has 180,000 or so clones, 90% to 95% seen once. What was sequenced was blood. The receptors were sampled from a woman between 25 and 40 years old in good health. CDR3s include the opening cysteine and the closing phenylalanine or tryptophan. The D gene is left open where the match is weak. The size field is filled for only some rows; it gives once, few, many or a size class.

few	TRBV11-3	NA	TRBJ1-3	CASSLREDPGNTIYF	TGTGCCAGCAGCTTACGCGAGGATCCTGGAAACACCATATATTTT
NA	TRBV7-9	NA	TRBJ2-3	CASSPRVSTDTQYF	TGTGCCAGCAGCCCCAGGGTTAGCACAGATACGCAGTATTTT
NA	TRBV4-3	NA	TRBJ2-1	CASSQDAGYSGSYNEQFF	TGCGCCAGCAGCCAAGATGCAGGGTATAGCGGCTCCTACAATGAGCAGTTCTTC
NA	TRBV18	NA	TRBJ1-2	CASSPPGYGYTF	TGTGCCAGCTCACCACCGGGCTATGGCTACACCTTC
NA	TRBV6-2/TRBV6-3	NA	TRBJ1-2	CASSYKGDGYTF	TGTGCCAGCAGTTATAAGGGGGATGGCTACACCTTC
NA	TRBV12-5	NA	TRBJ1-5	CASASQGSSNQPQHF	TGTGCTAGTGCTTCACAGGGATCGAGCAATCAGCCCCAGCATTTT
NA	TRBV6-2/TRBV6-3	NA	TRBJ2-7	CASSLQDPYEQYF	TGTGCCAGCAGTCTACAGGATCCCTACGAGCAGTACTTC
NA	TRBV12-3/TRBV12-4	NA	TRBJ1-1	CASSLRAHEAFF	TGTGCCAGCTCCCTCAGGGCCCATGAAGCTTTCTTT
NA	TRBV7-2	TRBD1	TRBJ1-5	CASSLVRRDRDSNQPQHF	TGTGCCAGCAGCTTAGTGCGTAGGGACAGGGATAGCAATCAGCCCCAGCATTTT
NA	TRBV2	TRBD1	TRBJ1-1	CASSEGGQGASEAFF	TGTGCCAGCAGTGAAGGTGGACAGGGGGCTTCTGAAGCTTTCTTT
NA	TRBV27	TRBD1	TRBJ1-6	CASSSDRGNSPLHF	TGTGCCAGCAGTTCGGACAGGGGTAATTCACCCCTCCACTTT
NA	TRBV18	NA	TRBJ2-7	CASSPSVYEQYF	TGTGCCAGCTCACCATCCGTTTACGAGCAGTACTTC
NA	TRBV9	TRBD1	TRBJ2-5	CASSVGGGLAQETQYF	TGTGCCAGCAGCGTAGGAGGGGGCCTGGCACAAGAGACCCAGTACTTC
NA	TRBV9	NA	TRBJ1-1	CASSDLGGTEAFF	TGTGCCAGCAGCGACCTAGGGGGCACTGAAGCTTTCTTT
NA	TRBV19	NA	TRBJ1-5	CASSIVGGVRSNQPQHF	TGTGCCAGTAGTATAGTTGGGGGGGTACGGAGCAATCAGCCCCAGCATTTT
NA	TRBV24-1	NA	TRBJ2-5	CATSDAGTPQETQYF	TGTGCCACCAGTGATGCCGGGACGCCCCAAGAGACCCAGTACTTC
NA	TRBV4-1	NA	TRBJ1-2	CASSLQELGYGYTF	TGCGCCAGCAGCCTACAGGAGTTGGGCTATGGCTACACCTTC
NA	TRBV7-2	NA	TRBJ2-1	CASSLEGLSYNEQFF	TGTGCCAGCAGCTTAGAGGGGCTTTCCTACAATGAGCAGTTCTTC